The sequence of this T cell receptor beta chain was determined in a study of PD-1 blockade in classical Hodgkin lymphoma. Profiling relied on immunoSEQ multiplex PCR, and the TCRdb table lists in-frame clones only, not all of them. The sample lists 14,000 or so clones; over 65% were seen once. This CDR3 has 15 residues. In germline, CDR1 is SGHRS, CDR2 YFSETQ. V shed 4 bases and J shed 0 bases, with 10 bases lying between them. Every patient was affected by relapse after autologous stem cell transplantation, while exposure to brentuximab vedotin was not uniform. The source of this sequence is a human donor with classical Hodgkin lymphoma. V is TRBV5-1 and J is TRBJ2-2; TRBD2 is a possible D gene (5 bases). This material consisted of peripheral blood mononuclear cells (PBMCs), taken at baseline. CDR3 sequence (DNA): TGCGCCAGCAGCAGTCGGGGTCCGAACACCGGGGAGCTGTTTTTT. Translation gives CASSSRGPNTGELFF.